Listed below are T cell receptor beta chains from one sample, sequenced in a study of PD-1 blockade in classical Hodgkin lymphoma. Repertoires were generated with immunoSEQ multiplex PCR, while TCRdb's copy carries only in-frame clones and drops some. The sample carries some 13,000 clones, over 80% recorded once. The specimen comprised peripheral blood mononuclear cells (PBMCs), sampled at baseline. Source of these receptors: a human donor with classical Hodgkin lymphoma. CDR3s include the opening cysteine and the closing phenylalanine or tryptophan. A D gene is named only where the DNA matches it firmly. Clone size appears in some rows only: once, few, many, or a class for an expanded clone.

j_gene: TRBJ2-7; abundance: once; d_gene: -; v_gene: TRBV10-3; CDR3nt: TGTGCCATCTCCGGGACGGACACAGGGCGCGAGCAGTACTTC; CDR3aa: CAISGTDTGREQYF
j_gene: TRBJ1-1; abundance: -; d_gene: -; v_gene: TRBV6-1; CDR3nt: TGTGCCAGCAGTGCTACAGGGAACACTGAAGCTTTCTTT; CDR3aa: CASSATGNTEAFF
j_gene: TRBJ1-4; abundance: -; d_gene: -; v_gene: TRBV28; CDR3nt: TGTGCCAGCAGTTTGGGGGGTGATGAAAAACTGTTTTTT; CDR3aa: CASSLGGDEKLFF
j_gene: TRBJ1-5; abundance: -; d_gene: TRBD1; v_gene: TRBV19; CDR3nt: TGTGCCAGTAGTCCTATCTCAGGACAGGGTAATCCCCAGCATTTT; CDR3aa: CASSPISGQGNPQHF
j_gene: TRBJ2-1; abundance: -; d_gene: -; v_gene: TRBV5-1; CDR3nt: TGCGCCAGCAGCTTGGCCACCTACAATGAGCAGTTCTTC; CDR3aa: CASSLATYNEQFF
j_gene: TRBJ2-1; abundance: -; d_gene: TRBD2; v_gene: TRBV18; CDR3nt: TGTGCCAGCTCACCAGGCGGGAGATCCTCGTATGAGCAGTTCTTC; CDR3aa: CASSPGGRSSYEQFF
j_gene: TRBJ1-5; abundance: once; d_gene: -; v_gene: TRBV7-3; CDR3nt: TGTGCCAGCAGCTTAGATAGCAATCAGCCCCAGCATTTT; CDR3aa: CASSLDSNQPQHF
j_gene: TRBJ2-7; abundance: -; d_gene: TRBD2; v_gene: TRBV4-2; CDR3nt: TGTGCCAGCAGCCAAGGTACTAGCGGGAATATCCACGAGCAGTACTTC; CDR3aa: CASSQGTSGNIHEQYF
j_gene: TRBJ2-1; abundance: -; d_gene: -; v_gene: TRBV4-1; CDR3nt: TGCGCCAGCAGCCAGCCTCCGTGGGCAGTGGGCCCCAATGAGCAGTTCTTC; CDR3aa: CASSQPPWAVGPNEQFF
j_gene: TRBJ2-1; abundance: few; d_gene: TRBD2; v_gene: TRBV19; CDR3nt: TGTGCCAGTACGGGACTAGGTCTCGATGAGCAGTTCTTC; CDR3aa: CASTGLGLDEQFF
j_gene: TRBJ1-6; abundance: -; d_gene: -; v_gene: TRBV18; CDR3nt: TGTGCCAGCTCACCACCACAGGGCAATTCACCCCTCCACTTT; CDR3aa: CASSPPQGNSPLHF
j_gene: TRBJ2-5; abundance: -; d_gene: TRBD1; v_gene: TRBV7-9; CDR3nt: TGTGCCAGCAGCTTATGGAGGACAGGGTGGGTTGTAGAGACCCAGTACTTC; CDR3aa: CASSLWRTGWVVETQYF
j_gene: TRBJ2-5; abundance: once; d_gene: -; v_gene: TRBV6-1; CDR3nt: TGTGCCAGCAGTGAAGCTTTACTCCCGGGCGGGCAAGAGACCCAGTACTTC; CDR3aa: CASSEALLPGGQETQYF
j_gene: TRBJ2-2; abundance: -; d_gene: -; v_gene: TRBV6-6; CDR3nt: TGTGCCAGCAGCCAGTCCCGGGGAAACACCGGGGAGCTGTTTTTT; CDR3aa: CASSQSRGNTGELFF
j_gene: TRBJ2-2; abundance: -; d_gene: -; v_gene: TRBV11-2; CDR3nt: TGTGCCAGCAGCGCCGTAGGGGGTACCGGCGGGGAGCTGTTTTTT; CDR3aa: CASSAVGGTGGELFF
j_gene: TRBJ1-2; abundance: -; d_gene: TRBD1; v_gene: TRBV6-5; CDR3nt: TGTGCCATCCGTCGGACAGGGAATTCGGTTGGCTACACCTTC; CDR3aa: CAIRRTGNSVGYTF
j_gene: TRBJ2-3; abundance: -; d_gene: -; v_gene: TRBV6-5; CDR3nt: TGTGCCAGCAAGCGGATATCGTCGGATACGCAGTATTTT; CDR3aa: CASKRISSDTQYF
j_gene: TRBJ1-1; abundance: -; d_gene: -; v_gene: TRBV6-6; CDR3nt: TGTGCCAGCAGTTACCTGGGCACTGAAGCTTTCTTT; CDR3aa: CASSYLGTEAFF
j_gene: TRBJ2-2; abundance: -; d_gene: -; v_gene: TRBV11-1; CDR3nt: TGTGCCAGCAGCTCAGGGGTACCCGGGGAGCTGTTTTTT; CDR3aa: CASSSGVPGELFF
j_gene: TRBJ2-7; abundance: once; d_gene: -; v_gene: TRBV5-1; CDR3nt: TGCGCCAGCAGCTTGGTGTTAGCTAGAGTCCCCTCCTACGAGCAGTACTTC; CDR3aa: CASSLVLARVPSYEQYF
j_gene: TRBJ2-1; abundance: -; d_gene: TRBD2; v_gene: TRBV27; CDR3nt: TGTGCCAGCAGTCCCCGGACTAGCGGGAGGTCCTACAATGAGCAGTTCTTC; CDR3aa: CASSPRTSGRSYNEQFF
j_gene: TRBJ2-1; abundance: -; d_gene: TRBD2; v_gene: TRBV6-5; CDR3nt: TGTGCCAGCAGTGGGGGAGGGGTTGAGCAGTTCTTC; CDR3aa: CASSGGGVEQFF
j_gene: TRBJ2-5; abundance: -; d_gene: -; v_gene: TRBV5-1; CDR3nt: TGCGCCAGCAGCTTGGCCGGTGCATTCCAAGAGACCCAGTACTTC; CDR3aa: CASSLAGAFQETQYF
j_gene: TRBJ2-5; abundance: few; d_gene: -; v_gene: TRBV28; CDR3nt: TGTGCCAGCAGTTTAGAAACAGGGGGAGGGACAGAGACCCAGTACTTC; CDR3aa: CASSLETGGGTETQYF
j_gene: TRBJ1-4; abundance: -; d_gene: -; v_gene: TRBV2; CDR3nt: TGTGCCAGCACCAATGGAGTAGATGAAAAACTGTTTTTT; CDR3aa: CASTNGVDEKLFF
j_gene: TRBJ2-3; abundance: -; d_gene: -; v_gene: TRBV29-1; CDR3nt: TGCAGCGTTGACCGGACATCCACAGATACGCAGTATTTT; CDR3aa: CSVDRTSTDTQYF
j_gene: TRBJ1-2; abundance: -; d_gene: -; v_gene: TRBV27; CDR3nt: TGTGCCAGCAGCCCGGCGGGGGACTGGCCGGGCTACACCTTC; CDR3aa: CASSPAGDWPGYTF
j_gene: TRBJ2-3; abundance: -; d_gene: -; v_gene: TRBV15; CDR3nt: TGTGCCACCAGCCCCCGAGGACTGACAGGAGATACGCAGTATTTT; CDR3aa: CATSPRGLTGDTQYF
j_gene: TRBJ1-1; abundance: few; d_gene: -; v_gene: TRBV6-4; CDR3nt: TGTGCCAGCAGTGACAGCAGGGGCGGACACACTGAAGCTTTCTTT; CDR3aa: CASSDSRGGHTEAFF
j_gene: TRBJ2-1; abundance: -; d_gene: -; v_gene: TRBV5-1; CDR3nt: TGCGCCAGCAGCTTGATGGAGCTGAATGAGCAGTTCTTC; CDR3aa: CASSLMELNEQFF
j_gene: TRBJ2-1; abundance: -; d_gene: TRBD2; v_gene: TRBV10-3; CDR3nt: TGTGCCATCAGTGAGGAAGGGACTAGGGGTAATGAGCAGTTCTTC; CDR3aa: CAISEEGTRGNEQFF
j_gene: TRBJ2-2; abundance: -; d_gene: TRBD2; v_gene: TRBV13; CDR3nt: TGTGCCAGCAGCTTGGGGCTAGCGGGAGGATACACCGGGGAGCTGTTTTTT; CDR3aa: CASSLGLAGGYTGELFF
j_gene: TRBJ2-3; abundance: few; d_gene: -; v_gene: TRBV19; CDR3nt: TGTGCCAGTAATACAGGAGGAAGAACCACAGATACGCAGTATTTT; CDR3aa: CASNTGGRTTDTQYF
j_gene: TRBJ2-7; abundance: -; d_gene: TRBD1; v_gene: TRBV6-5; CDR3nt: TGTGCCAGCAGTTCATCGGGACAGGGCTACGAGCAGTACTTC; CDR3aa: CASSSSGQGYEQYF
j_gene: TRBJ1-5; abundance: once; d_gene: -; v_gene: TRBV19; CDR3nt: TGTGCCAGTAGCCTATCAGGTAGGCAGGGCCCTCAGCCCCAGCATTTT; CDR3aa: CASSLSGRQGPQPQHF
j_gene: TRBJ1-2; abundance: few; d_gene: -; v_gene: TRBV2; CDR3nt: TGTGCCAGCAGGGAAAATGCTAACTATGGCTACACCTTC; CDR3aa: CASRENANYGYTF
j_gene: TRBJ2-5; abundance: -; d_gene: TRBD2; v_gene: TRBV6-5; CDR3nt: TGTGCCAGCAGGACGGTGGGAGGGCCAGAGGAGACCCAGTACTTC; CDR3aa: CASRTVGGPEETQYF
j_gene: TRBJ2-1; abundance: -; d_gene: TRBD1; v_gene: TRBV6-6; CDR3nt: TGTGCCAGCAGTTACGAAAGGGGGCGCGATGAGCAGTTCTTC; CDR3aa: CASSYERGRDEQFF
j_gene: TRBJ2-7; abundance: -; d_gene: -; v_gene: TRBV10-3; CDR3nt: TGTGCCACCTACCCGGTTGGCCAGGGTACCTACGAGCAGTACTTC; CDR3aa: CATYPVGQGTYEQYF
j_gene: TRBJ2-3; abundance: -; d_gene: -; v_gene: TRBV27; CDR3nt: -; CDR3aa: CASSFGPGSSTDTQYF
j_gene: TRBJ2-1; abundance: -; d_gene: TRBD2; v_gene: TRBV28; CDR3nt: TGTGCCAGCACCTTTTCCGGGACTAGGAGGAATGAGCAGTTCTTC; CDR3aa: CASTFSGTRRNEQFF
j_gene: TRBJ2-2; abundance: -; d_gene: -; v_gene: TRBV5-1; CDR3nt: TGCGCCAGCAGCTTGGCATTGGGCACCGGGGAGCTGTTTTTT; CDR3aa: CASSLALGTGELFF
j_gene: TRBJ1-5; abundance: -; d_gene: -; v_gene: TRBV19; CDR3nt: TGTGCCAGTAGTATTCGGGGTATTCTAGATCCTAGCAATCAGCCCCAGCATTTT; CDR3aa: CASSIRGILDPSNQPQHF
j_gene: TRBJ2-7; abundance: few; d_gene: -; v_gene: TRBV6-1; CDR3nt: TGTGCCAGCAGTGAGTCGACAGGACCGTTCTACGAGCAGTACTTC; CDR3aa: CASSESTGPFYEQYF
j_gene: TRBJ1-4; abundance: -; d_gene: -; v_gene: TRBV21-1; CDR3nt: TGTGCCAGCAGCATTCAACAAGGGATAAATGAAAAACTGTTTTTT; CDR3aa: CASSIQQGINEKLFF